This TCR beta chain was sequenced during a study of T cell responses to AZD1222 COVID-19 vaccine. Regarding the study as a whole: In all cases, repertoires were sampled only after the peak T cell response.

CDR1 and CDR2 from the germline V gene are GTSNPN and SVGIG (reference sequence). V gave up 0 bases and J gave up 10 bases, with 10 bases separating them. This CDR3 is built from 12 residues. Produced via immunoSEQ multiplex PCR; TCRdb's table is partial and in-frame only. Of about 86,000 clones in the sample, 90% were seen once. A note on this clone: Its antigen is as yet unknown.

The sequence was collected from an adult in good health. This chain joins TRBV30 and TRBJ1-5, with D unclear. The sample was peripheral blood, taken on day 0 of AZD1222 vaccination. The CDR3 nucleotides are TGTGCCTGGAGTGTTTACCCTGGACCCCAGCATTTT. This encodes CAWSVYPGPQHF.